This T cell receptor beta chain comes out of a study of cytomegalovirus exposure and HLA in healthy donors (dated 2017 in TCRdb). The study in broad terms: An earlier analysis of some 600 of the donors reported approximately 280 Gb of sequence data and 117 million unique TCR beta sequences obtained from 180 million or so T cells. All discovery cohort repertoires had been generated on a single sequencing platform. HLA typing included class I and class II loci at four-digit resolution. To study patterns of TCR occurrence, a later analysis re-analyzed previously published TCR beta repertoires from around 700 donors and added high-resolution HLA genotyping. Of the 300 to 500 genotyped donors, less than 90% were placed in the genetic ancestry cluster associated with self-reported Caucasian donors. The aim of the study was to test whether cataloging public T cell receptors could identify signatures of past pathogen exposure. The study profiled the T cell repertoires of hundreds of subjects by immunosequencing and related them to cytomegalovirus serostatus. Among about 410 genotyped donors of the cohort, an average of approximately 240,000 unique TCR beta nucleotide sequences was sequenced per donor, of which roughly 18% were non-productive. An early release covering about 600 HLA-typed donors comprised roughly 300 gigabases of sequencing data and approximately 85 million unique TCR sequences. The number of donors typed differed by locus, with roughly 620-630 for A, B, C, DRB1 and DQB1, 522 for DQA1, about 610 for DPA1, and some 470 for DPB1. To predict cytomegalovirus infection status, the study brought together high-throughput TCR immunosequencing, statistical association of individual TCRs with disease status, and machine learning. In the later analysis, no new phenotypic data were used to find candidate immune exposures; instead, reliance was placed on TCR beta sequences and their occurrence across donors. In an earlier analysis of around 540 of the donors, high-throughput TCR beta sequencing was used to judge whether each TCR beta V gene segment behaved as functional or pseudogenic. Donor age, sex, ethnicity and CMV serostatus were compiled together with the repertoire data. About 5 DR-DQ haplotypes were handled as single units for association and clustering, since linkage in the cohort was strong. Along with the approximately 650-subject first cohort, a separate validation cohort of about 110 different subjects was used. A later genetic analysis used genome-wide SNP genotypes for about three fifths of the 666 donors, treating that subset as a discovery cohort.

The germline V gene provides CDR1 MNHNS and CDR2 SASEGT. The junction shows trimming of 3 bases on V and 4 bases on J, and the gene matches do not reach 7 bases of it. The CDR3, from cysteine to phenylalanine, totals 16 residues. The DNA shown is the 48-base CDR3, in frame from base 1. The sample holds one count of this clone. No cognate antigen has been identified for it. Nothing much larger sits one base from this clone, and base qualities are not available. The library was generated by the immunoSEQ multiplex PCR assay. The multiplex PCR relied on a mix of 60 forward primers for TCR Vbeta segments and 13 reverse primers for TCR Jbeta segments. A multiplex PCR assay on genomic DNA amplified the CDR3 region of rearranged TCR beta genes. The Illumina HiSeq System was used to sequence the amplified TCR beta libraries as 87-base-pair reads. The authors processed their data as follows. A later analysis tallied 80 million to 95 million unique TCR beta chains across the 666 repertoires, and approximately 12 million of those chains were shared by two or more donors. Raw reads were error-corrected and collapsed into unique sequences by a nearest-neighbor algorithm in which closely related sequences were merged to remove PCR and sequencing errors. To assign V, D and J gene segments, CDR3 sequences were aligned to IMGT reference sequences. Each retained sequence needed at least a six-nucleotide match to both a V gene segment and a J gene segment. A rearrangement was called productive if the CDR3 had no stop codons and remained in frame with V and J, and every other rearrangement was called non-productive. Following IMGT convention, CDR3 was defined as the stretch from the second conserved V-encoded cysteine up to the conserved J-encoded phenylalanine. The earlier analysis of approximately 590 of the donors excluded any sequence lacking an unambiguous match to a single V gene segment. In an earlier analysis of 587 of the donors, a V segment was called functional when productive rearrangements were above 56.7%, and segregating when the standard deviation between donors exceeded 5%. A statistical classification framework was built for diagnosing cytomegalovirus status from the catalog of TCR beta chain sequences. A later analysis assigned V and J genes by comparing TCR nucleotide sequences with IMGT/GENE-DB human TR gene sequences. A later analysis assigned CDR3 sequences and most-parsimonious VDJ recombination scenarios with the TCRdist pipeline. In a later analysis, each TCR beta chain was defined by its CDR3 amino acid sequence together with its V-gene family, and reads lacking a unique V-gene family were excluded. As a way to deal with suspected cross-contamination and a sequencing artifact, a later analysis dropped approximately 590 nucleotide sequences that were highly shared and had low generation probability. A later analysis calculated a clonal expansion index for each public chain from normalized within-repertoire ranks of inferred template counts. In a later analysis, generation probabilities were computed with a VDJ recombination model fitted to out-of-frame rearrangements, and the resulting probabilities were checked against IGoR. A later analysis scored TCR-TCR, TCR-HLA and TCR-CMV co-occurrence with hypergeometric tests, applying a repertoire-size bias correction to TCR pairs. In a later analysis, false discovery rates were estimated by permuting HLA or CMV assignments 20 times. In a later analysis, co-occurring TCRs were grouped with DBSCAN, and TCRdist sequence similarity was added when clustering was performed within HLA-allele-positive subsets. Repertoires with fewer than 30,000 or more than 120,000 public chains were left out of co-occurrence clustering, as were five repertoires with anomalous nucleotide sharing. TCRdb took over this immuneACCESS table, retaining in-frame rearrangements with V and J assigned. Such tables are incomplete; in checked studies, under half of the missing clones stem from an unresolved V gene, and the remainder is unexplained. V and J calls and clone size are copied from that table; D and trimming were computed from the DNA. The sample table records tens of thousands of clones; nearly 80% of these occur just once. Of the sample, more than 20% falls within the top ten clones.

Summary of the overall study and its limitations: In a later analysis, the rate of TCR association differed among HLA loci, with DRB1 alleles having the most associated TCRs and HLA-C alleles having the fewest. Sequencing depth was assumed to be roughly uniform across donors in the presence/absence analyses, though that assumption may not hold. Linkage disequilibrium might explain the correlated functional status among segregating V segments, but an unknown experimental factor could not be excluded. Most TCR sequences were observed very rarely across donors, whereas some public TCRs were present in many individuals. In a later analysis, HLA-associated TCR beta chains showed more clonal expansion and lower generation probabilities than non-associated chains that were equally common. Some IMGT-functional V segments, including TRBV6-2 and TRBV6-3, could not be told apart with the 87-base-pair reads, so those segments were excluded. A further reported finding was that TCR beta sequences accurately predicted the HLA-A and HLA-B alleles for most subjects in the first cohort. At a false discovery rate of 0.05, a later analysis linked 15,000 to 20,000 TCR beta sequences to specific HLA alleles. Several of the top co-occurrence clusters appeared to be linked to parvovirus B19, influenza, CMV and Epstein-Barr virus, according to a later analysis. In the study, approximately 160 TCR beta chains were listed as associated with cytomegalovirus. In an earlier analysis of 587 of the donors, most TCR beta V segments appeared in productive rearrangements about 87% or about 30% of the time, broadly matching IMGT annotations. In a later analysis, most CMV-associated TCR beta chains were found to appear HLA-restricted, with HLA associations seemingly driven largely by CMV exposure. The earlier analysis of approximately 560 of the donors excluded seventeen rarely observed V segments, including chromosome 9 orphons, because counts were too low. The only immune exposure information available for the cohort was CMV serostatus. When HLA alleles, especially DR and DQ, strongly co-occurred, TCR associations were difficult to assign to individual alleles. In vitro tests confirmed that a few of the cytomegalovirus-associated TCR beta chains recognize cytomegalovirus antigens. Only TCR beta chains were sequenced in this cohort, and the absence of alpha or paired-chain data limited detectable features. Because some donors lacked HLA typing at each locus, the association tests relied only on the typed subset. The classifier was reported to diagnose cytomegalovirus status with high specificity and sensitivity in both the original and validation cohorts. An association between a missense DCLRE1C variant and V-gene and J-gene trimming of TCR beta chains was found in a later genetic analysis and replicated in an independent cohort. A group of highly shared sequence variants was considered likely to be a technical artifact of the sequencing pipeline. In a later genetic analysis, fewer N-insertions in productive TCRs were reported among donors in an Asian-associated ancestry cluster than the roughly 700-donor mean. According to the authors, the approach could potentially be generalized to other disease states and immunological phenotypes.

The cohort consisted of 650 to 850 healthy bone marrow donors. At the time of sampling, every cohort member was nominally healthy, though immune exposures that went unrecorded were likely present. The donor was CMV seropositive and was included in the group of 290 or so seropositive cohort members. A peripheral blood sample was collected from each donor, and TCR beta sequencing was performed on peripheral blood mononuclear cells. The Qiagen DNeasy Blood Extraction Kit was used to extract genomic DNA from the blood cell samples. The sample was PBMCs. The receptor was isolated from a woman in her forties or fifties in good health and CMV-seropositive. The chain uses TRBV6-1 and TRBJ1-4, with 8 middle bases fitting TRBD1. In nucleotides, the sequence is TGTGCCAGCAGTGAGGAGCCAGGGGGCATTAATGAAAAACTGTTTTTT. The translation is CASSEEPGGINEKLFF.